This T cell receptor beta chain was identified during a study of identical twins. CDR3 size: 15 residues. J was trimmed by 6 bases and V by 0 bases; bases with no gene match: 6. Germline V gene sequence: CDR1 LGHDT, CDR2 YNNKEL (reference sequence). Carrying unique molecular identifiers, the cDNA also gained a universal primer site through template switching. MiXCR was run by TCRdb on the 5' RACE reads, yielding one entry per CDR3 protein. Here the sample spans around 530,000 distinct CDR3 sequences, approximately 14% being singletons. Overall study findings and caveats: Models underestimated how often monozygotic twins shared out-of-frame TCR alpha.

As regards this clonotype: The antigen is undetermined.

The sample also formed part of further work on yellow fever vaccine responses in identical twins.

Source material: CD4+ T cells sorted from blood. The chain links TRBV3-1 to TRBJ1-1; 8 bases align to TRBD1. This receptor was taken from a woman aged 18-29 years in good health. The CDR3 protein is CASSQDSQGAAEAFF. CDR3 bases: TGTGCCAGCAGCCAAGATAGTCAGGGGGCCGCTGAAGCTTTCTTT.